The text below deals with one T cell receptor beta chain. The sample's time point: patch test 1, 2 weeks after DPC sensitization. This sample's treatment: therapeutic diphenylcyclopropenone sensitization with weekly scalp DPC. MiXCR, run by TCRdb on the RACE reads, gives a single entry per CDR3 protein. The sample contains about 80,000 distinct CDR3 sequences, about 7.5% of which appear only once. Germline CDR1 is SGHKS and CDR2 is YYEKEE (reference sequence). V lost 0 bases and J lost 7, with 10 bases in between. This CDR3 has 13 amino acids. This specimen belongs to a study of human T cells and chemical hapten exposure.

This specimen consisted of whole blood, obtained in connection with sensitization to the hapten diphenylcyclopropenone (DPC). The source of this sequence is a woman aged 30 to 39 with alopecia areata. Some clones in this sample may be carry-over from other donors' samples. This chain connects TRBV5-5 to TRBJ1-1; D remains unclear. The CDR3 region is CASSLDRAREAFF. The CDR3 DNA sequence: TGTGCCAGCAGCTTGGATCGGGCGCGTGAAGCTTTCTTT.